This TCR beta chain was recorded in a study of T cell changes during pregnancy in multiple sclerosis. Libraries were prepared by immunoSEQ multiplex PCR; TCRdb keeps only in-frame clonotypes and omits some of them. Altogether approximately 88,000 clones are present, about 96% being singletons, with the ten largest covering 1.1%. V gave up 4 bases and J gave up 5 bases; unmatched junction bases: 8. This CDR3 spans 15 amino acids. Germline V gives CDR1 SGDLS, CDR2 YYNGEE. Here the sequenced sample was peripheral blood, taken in the second trimester of pregnancy. This sequence originates from a female donor with multiple sclerosis, enrolled in a pregnancy study. This chain links TRBV9 with TRBJ2-3, with 9 nucleotides matching TRBD2. The CDR3 sequence is CASSSSAGGGDTQYF. The CDR3, as DNA: TGTGCCAGCAGCAGCTCAGCGGGAGGTGGAGATACGCAGTATTTT.